This TCR beta chain originates from a study of type 1 regulatory T cells. Turning to the study itself: This in vitro CD4 product, T-allo10, is enriched for Tr1 cells and alloantigen-specific.

TCRdb ran MiXCR on the reads and lists one entry per CDR3 protein. The table has approximately 90,000 distinct CDR3 sequences, around a third seen once; the top ten hold 2.2%. CDR3 size: 14 residues. V dropped 6 bases and J dropped 8; count of bases not matched to a gene: 10. Looked up from germline, CDR1 is DFQATT and CDR2 is SNEGSKA (reference sequence). This clonotype was recorded a few times. The specimen was CD4+ T cells, either the whole sample or a sorted fraction (not recorded which). The rearrangement links TRBV20-1 to TRBJ1-4; TRBD1 matches 9 bases. This clonotype originated in a human donor in good health. DNA of the CDR3: TGCAGTGCCCGCGTCGGGACAGGGAACGAAAAACTGTTTTTT. Encoded protein: CSARVGTGNEKLFF.